Following are 9 T cell receptor beta chains from one sample sequenced in a study of T cell responses to AZD1222 COVID-19 vaccine. Generated by immunoSEQ multiplex PCR, the TCRdb table keeps only in-frame clones and is missing some. Among about 130,000 clones listed, approximately 91% were seen once. Material: peripheral blood, obtained 28 days after the second AZD1222 dose. The source of these receptors is an adult who received the AZD1222 COVID-19 vaccine.

The chain has TRBV3-1 (or the pseudogene TRBV3-2) and TRBJ1-2, with TRBD1 matching over 10 bases. The CDR3 runs 15 residues. V lost 4 bases to trimming and J lost 2 bases; unmatched junction nucleotides: 4. Per germline, CDR1 LGHDT and CDR2 YNNKEL (reference sequence). In DNA form, the CDR3 reads TGTGCCAGCAGCCGACAGGGGGCTTTCAACTATGGCTACACCTTC. This gives the protein CASSRQGAFNYGYTF.

The chain carries TRBV6-5 and TRBJ2-7; 9 bases map to TRBD1. J lost 2 bases, V lost 6 bases, and 8 bases had no gene match. From germline, CDR1 is MNHEY and CDR2 SVGAGI. This CDR3 has 15 residues. CDR3 bases: TGTGCCAGCAGCAACGGGGGACAGGGACCCTACGAGCAGTACTTC. It encodes CASSNGGQGPYEQYF.

CDR3 coding DNA: TGCAGTGCTAGTAGCGGGAGGGGCACTTACAATGAGCAGTTCTTC. This codes for CSASSGRGTYNEQFF. The chain recombines TRBV20-1 with TRBJ2-1; 11 nucleotides align to TRBD2. The CDR3 extends over 15 amino acids. J gave up 4 bases and V 3 bases, and 5 bases lay outside the gene matches. The germline V gene encodes CDR1 DFQATT and CDR2 SNEGSKA (reference sequence).

The chain is built from TRBV4-1 and TRBJ2-7; 10 bases align to TRBD2. This CDR3 spans 15 amino acids. The germline V gene has CDR1 MGHRA and CDR2 YSYEKL. With 6 bases clipped from V and 1 base from J, the junction kept 6 bases outside the gene matches. The CDR3 reads CASRGGLANSYEQYF. The CDR3 region has the DNA TGCGCCAGCAGGGGGGGACTAGCGAATTCCTACGAGCAGTACTTC.

V usage is TRBV19 and J usage is TRBJ2-7; no definite D call. The CDR3 is made up of 13 amino acids. V dropped 5 bases and J dropped 2 bases, with 10 bases sitting between them. The V gene's germline CDR1 is LNHDA and CDR2 SQIVND (reference sequence). The CDR3 DNA sequence: TGTGCCAGTAGTCCCCACAGAACCTACGAGCAGTACTTC. It translates to CASSPHRTYEQYF. The entire variable domain, with the rest obtained from reference TRBV19 and TRBJ2-7, is as follows: DGGITQSPKYLFRKEGQNVTLSCEQNLNHDAMYWYRQDPGQGLRLIYYSQIVNDFQKGDIAEGYSVSREKKESFPLTVTSAQKNPTAFYLCASSPHRTYEQYFGPGTRLTVT.

The V call is TRBV28, the J call TRBJ2-7, with D perhaps TRBD1 (6 bases). The ends were cut back, 6 bases at V and 2 bases at J, with 20 bases in the middle. The CDR3 is 16 amino acids. Germline-derived CDR1 and CDR2 are MDHEN and SYDVKM. Written as DNA, the CDR3 is TGTGCCAGCAGCCTGGGCCGGGACACCCTGACCTACGAGCAGTACTTC. This encodes CASSLGRDTLTYEQYF. Full variable domain (remainder filled in from reference TRBV28 and TRBJ2-7): DVKVTQSSRYLVKRTGEKVFLECVQDMDHENMFWYRQDPGLGLRLIYFSYDVKMKEKGDIPEGYSVSREKKERFSLILESASTNQTSMYLCASSLGRDTLTYEQYFGPGTRLTVT.

The chain couples TRBV9 to TRBJ2-3, with 10 bases that match TRBD2. Germline loops: CDR1 SGDLS, CDR2 YYNGEE. J lost 4 bases, V lost 4 bases, and 9 bases had no gene match. The length of the CDR3 is 16 residues. The CDR3 here is CASSSLAGGHPDTQYF. The CDR3 DNA reads TGTGCCAGCAGCTCGTTAGCGGGAGGCCACCCAGATACGCAGTATTTT.

V usage is TRBV18 and J usage is TRBJ2-7; D gene ambiguous. The germline CDR1 and CDR2 sequences are KGHSH and LQKENI. Trimming shortened V by 5 bases and J by 6 bases, and 14 bases separated the two germline ends. This CDR3 contains 13 residues. CDR3 nucleotides: TGTGCCAGCTCAGTCAAGGGTCCCGGCGAGCAGTACTTC. This gives the protein CASSVKGPGEQYF.

This chain joins TRBV6-5 and TRBJ1-2, with D hard to call. Trimming cost V 6 bases and J 2 bases, with 10 bases left between them. This CDR3 region has 13 residues. CDR1 is MNHEY and CDR2 is SVGAGI in the germline V gene. This CDR3 reads CASSWARNYGYTF. The CDR3 DNA sequence: TGTGCCAGCAGCTGGGCCCGAAACTATGGCTACACCTTC.